This T cell receptor (beta chain) was identified in a study of blood T cell repertoires in COVID-19. Study context: Whether acute or convalescent, the COVID-19 samples came from the United States, Italy and Spain. From T cells, B-cell-depleted T cells, or PBMCs came the material, which was cDNA or gDNA.

Sequencing was performed with immunoSEQ multiplex PCR; in TCRdb, only in-frame clones are kept and a portion is missing. This sample has 90,000 to 130,000 clones, with about 89% found just once. This clone was seen a single time. Germline CDR1 reads MNHEY; CDR2 reads SMNVEV (reference sequence). There are 14 residues in the CDR3. V was clipped by 6 bases and J by 0 bases, with 11 bases between them. The clonotype was recovered from a man aged 40-55 years with acute or convalescent COVID-19. The genes are TRBV27 and TRBJ1-2, with TRBD1 as a possible D gene (6 bases). The sequenced material came from peripheral blood. The CDR3 DNA follows: TGTGCCAGCAGGACTCACAGGGCTAACTATGGCTACACCTTC. This encodes CASRTHRANYGYTF.